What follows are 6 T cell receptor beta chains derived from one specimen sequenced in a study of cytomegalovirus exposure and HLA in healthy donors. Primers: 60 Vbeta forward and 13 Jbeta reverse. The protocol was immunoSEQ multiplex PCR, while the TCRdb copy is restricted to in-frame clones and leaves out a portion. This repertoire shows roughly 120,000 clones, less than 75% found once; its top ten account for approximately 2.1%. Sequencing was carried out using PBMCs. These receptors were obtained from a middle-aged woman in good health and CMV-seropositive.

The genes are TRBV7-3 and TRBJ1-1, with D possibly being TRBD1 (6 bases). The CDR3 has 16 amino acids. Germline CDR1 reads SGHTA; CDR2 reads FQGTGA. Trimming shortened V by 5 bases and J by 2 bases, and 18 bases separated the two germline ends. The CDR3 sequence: CASSLGQTGSNTEAFF. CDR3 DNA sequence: TGTGCCAGCAGCCTCGGACAGACCGGGTCCAACACTGAAGCTTTCTTT. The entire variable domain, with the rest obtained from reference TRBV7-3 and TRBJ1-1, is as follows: GAGVSQTPSNKVTEKGKYVELRCDPISGHTALYWYRQSLGQGPEFLIYFQGTGAADDSGLPNDRFFAVRPEGSVSTLKIQRTERGDSAVYLCASSLGQTGSNTEAFFGQGTRLTVV.

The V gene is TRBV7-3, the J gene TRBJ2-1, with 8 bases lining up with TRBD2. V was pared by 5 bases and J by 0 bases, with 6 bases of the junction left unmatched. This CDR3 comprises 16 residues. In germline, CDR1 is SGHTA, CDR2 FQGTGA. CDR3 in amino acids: CASSPGGGFSYNEQFF. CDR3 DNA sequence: TGTGCCAGCAGCCCCGGGGGGGGGTTCTCCTACAATGAGCAGTTCTTC.

CDR3 sequence reads: CASLRTSGGGGETQYF. In DNA form, the CDR3 reads TGTGCCAGCTTACGGACTAGCGGGGGGGGCGGAGAGACCCAGTACTTC. The rearrangement uses TRBV18 and TRBJ2-5, with 15 bases that match TRBD2. Germline CDR1 KGHSH, CDR2 LQKENI. Trimming removed 7 bases from V and 4 bases from J; junction bases left unmatched: 7. The CDR3 spans 16 residues.

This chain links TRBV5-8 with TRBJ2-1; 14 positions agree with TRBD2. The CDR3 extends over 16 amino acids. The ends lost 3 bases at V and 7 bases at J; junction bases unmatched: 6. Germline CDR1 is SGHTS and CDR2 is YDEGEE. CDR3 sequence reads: CASSSRTSGRINEQFF. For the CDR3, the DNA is TGTGCCAGCAGCTCGAGGACTAGCGGGAGGATAAATGAGCAGTTCTTC.

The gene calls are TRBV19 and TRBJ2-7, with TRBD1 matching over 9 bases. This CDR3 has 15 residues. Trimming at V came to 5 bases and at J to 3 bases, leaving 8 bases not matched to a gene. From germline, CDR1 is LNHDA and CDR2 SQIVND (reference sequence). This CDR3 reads CASSLPGQGNYEQYF. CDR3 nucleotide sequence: TGTGCCAGTAGTTTGCCGGGACAGGGAAACTACGAGCAGTACTTC.

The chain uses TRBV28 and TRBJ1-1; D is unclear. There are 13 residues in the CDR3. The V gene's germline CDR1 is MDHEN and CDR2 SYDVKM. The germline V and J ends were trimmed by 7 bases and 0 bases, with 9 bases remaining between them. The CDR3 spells CASTPSMNTEAFF. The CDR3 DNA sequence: TGTGCCAGCACCCCCAGTATGAACACTGAAGCTTTCTTT.